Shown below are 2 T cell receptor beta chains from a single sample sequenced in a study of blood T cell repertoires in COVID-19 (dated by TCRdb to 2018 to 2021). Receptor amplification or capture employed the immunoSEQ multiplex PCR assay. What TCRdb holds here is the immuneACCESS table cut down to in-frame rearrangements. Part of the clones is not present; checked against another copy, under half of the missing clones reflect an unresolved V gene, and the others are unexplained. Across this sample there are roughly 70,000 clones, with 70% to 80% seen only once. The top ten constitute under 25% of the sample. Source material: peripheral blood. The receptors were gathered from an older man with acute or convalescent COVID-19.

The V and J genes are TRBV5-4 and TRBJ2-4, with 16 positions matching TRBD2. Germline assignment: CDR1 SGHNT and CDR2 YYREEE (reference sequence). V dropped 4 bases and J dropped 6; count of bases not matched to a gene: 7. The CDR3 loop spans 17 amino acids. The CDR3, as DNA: TGTGCCAGCAGCCTGGGGACTAGCGGGAGGGAACTAAACATTCAGTACTTC. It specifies CASSLGTSGRELNIQYF.

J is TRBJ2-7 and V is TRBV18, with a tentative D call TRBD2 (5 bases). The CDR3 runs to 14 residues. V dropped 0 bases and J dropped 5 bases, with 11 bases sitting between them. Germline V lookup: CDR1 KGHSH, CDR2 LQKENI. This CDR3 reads CASSPPPGNDEQYF. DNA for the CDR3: TGTGCCAGCTCACCACCCCCGGGGAATGACGAGCAGTACTTC.